This T cell receptor (beta chain) is drawn from a study of blood T cell repertoires in COVID-19. Germline loops: CDR1 LGHDT, CDR2 YNNKEL (reference sequence). V lost 1 base and J 4 bases, leaving 5 bases between the germline ends. There are 13 residues in the CDR3. Clinical history as reported by participants underpinned cohort assignment. Per the study methods: Estimation of nucleated cell counts relied on the amplification of reference gene primers. Produced via immunoSEQ multiplex PCR; TCRdb's table is partial and in-frame only. V and J calls and clone size are given by that table; D and trimming were obtained from the DNA. The sample yields around 250,000 clones, around four fifths seen once.

The TCR sequence derives from a man aged 25 to 40 with acute COVID-19. The sample taken for sequencing was PBMCs or T cells enriched from blood (not recorded which). J is TRBJ2-4 and V is TRBV3-1 (or the pseudogene TRBV3-2); TRBD2 is a possible D gene (5 bases). In DNA, the CDR3 is TGTGCCAGCAGCCAAGGGACTAAAAACATTCAGTACTTC. Protein sequence: CASSQGTKNIQYF.